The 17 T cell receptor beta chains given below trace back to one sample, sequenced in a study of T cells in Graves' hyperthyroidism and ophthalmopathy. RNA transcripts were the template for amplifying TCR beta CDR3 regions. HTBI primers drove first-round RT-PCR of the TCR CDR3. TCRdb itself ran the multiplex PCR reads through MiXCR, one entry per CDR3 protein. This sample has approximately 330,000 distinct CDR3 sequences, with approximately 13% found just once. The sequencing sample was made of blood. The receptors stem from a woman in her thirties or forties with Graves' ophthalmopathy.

CDR3 sequence (DNA): TGTGCCAGCAGCTTGCAGCGGGAGGTAATAGATACGCAGTATTTT. This codes for CASSLQREVIDTQYF. The chain employs TRBV5-5 and TRBJ2-3; TRBD2 matches 9 bases. CDR1 SGHKS and CDR2 YYEKEE come from the germline V gene (reference sequence). The length of the CDR3 is 15 residues. Trimming cost V 1 base and J 5 bases; bases outside gene matches: 5.

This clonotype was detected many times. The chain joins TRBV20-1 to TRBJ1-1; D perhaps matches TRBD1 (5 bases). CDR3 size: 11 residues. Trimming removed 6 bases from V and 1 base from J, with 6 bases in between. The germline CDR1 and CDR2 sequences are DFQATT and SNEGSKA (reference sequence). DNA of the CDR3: TGCAGTGCCAGGGCGAACACTGAAGCTTTCTTT. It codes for CSARANTEAFF.

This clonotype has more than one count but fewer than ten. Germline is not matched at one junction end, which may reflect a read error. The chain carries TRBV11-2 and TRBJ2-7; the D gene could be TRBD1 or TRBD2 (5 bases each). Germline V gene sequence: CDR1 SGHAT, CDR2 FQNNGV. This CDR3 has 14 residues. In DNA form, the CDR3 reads TGTGCCAGCAGTTTAGGGCAGGGACGTAACGAGCAGTACTTC. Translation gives CASSLGQGRNEQYF.

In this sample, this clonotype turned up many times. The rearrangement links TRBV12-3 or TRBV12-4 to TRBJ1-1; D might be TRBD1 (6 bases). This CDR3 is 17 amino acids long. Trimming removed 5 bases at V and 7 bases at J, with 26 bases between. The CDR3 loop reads CASSRTLQGLAPIEAFF. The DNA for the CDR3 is TGTGCCAGCAGTCGAACCTTACAGGGATTGGCGCCGATTGAAGCTTTCTTT.

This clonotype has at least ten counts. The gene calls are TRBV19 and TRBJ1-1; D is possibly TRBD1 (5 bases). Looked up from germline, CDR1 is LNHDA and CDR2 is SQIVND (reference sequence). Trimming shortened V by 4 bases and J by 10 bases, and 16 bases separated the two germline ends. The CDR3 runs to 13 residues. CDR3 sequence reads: CASSTLTGLGAFF. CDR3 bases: TGTGCCAGTAGTACACTAACAGGTCTCGGAGCTTTCTTT.

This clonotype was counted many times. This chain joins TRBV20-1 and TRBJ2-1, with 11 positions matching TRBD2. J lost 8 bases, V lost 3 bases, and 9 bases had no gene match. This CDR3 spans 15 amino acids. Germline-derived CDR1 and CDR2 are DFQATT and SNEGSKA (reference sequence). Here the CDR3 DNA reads TGCAGTGCTAGCCGACTAGCGGGGAACAAGGATGAGCAGTTCTTC. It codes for CSASRLAGNKDEQFF.

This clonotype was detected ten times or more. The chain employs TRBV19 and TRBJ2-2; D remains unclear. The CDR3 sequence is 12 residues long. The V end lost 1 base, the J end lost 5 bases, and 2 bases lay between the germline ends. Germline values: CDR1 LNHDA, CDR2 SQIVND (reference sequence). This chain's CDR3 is CASSIGTGELFF. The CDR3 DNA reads TGTGCCAGTAGTATAGGGACCGGGGAGCTGTTTTTT. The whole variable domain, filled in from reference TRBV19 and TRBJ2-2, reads DGGITQSPKYLFRKEGQNVTLSCEQNLNHDAMYWYRQDPGQGLRLIYYSQIVNDFQKGDIAEGYSVSREKKESFPLTVTSAQKNPTAFYLCASSIGTGELFFGEGSRLTVL.

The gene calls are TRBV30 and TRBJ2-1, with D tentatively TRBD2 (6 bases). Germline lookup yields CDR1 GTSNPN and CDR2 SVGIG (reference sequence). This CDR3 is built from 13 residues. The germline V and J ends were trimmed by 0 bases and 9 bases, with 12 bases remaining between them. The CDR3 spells CAWSVRLASEQFF. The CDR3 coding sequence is TGTGCCTGGAGTGTACGGCTAGCGAGTGAGCAGTTCTTC.

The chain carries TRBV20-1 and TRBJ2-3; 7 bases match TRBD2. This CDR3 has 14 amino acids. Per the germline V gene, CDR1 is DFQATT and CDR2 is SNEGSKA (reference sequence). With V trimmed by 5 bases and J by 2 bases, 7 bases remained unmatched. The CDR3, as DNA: TGCAGTGCTCCCAGAGCGGGGTTCACAGATACGCAGTATTTT. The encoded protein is CSAPRAGFTDTQYF.

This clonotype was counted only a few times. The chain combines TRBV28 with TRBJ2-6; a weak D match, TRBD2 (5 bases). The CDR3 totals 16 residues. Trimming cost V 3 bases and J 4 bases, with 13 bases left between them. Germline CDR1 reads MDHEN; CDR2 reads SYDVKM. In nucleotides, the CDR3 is TGTGCCAGCAGTTTTTATTCGGGGTCCGGGGCCAACGTCCTGACTTTC. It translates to CASSFYSGSGANVLTF. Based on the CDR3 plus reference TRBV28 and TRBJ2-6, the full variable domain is DVKVTQSSRYLVKRTGEKVFLECVQDMDHENMFWYRQDPGLGLRLIYFSYDVKMKEKGDIPEGYSVSREKKERFSLILESASTNQTSMYLCASSFYSGSGANVLTFGAGSRLTVL.

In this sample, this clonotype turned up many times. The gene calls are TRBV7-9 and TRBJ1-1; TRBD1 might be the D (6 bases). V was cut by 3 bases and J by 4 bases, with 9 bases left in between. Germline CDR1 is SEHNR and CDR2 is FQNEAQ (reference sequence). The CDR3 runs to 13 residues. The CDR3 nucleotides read TGTGCCAGCAGCTTGGGACACTTCACTGAAGCTTTCTTT. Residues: CASSLGHFTEAFF.

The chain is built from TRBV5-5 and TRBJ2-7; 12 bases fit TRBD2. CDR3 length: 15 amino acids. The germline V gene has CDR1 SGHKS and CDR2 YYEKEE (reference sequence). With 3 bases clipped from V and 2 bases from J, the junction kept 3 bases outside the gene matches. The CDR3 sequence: CASSSRTSGTYEQYF. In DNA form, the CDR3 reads TGTGCCAGCAGCTCCAGGACTAGCGGGACCTACGAGCAGTACTTC.

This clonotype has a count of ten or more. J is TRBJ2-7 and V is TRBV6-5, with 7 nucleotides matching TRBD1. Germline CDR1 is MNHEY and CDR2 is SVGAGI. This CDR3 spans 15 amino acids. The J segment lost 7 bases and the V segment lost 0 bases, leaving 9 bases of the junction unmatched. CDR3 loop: CASSYSSQGVGEQYF. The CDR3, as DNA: TGTGCCAGCAGTTACTCTTCCCAGGGGGTAGGTGAGCAGTACTTC.

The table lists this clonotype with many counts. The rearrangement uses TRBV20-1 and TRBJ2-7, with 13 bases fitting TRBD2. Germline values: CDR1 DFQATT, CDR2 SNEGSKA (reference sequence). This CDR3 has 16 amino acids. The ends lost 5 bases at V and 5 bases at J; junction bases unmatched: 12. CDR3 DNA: TGCAGTGCTCAGGGACTAGCGGGAAGAGCCTACGACGAGCAGTACTTC. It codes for CSAQGLAGRAYDEQYF.

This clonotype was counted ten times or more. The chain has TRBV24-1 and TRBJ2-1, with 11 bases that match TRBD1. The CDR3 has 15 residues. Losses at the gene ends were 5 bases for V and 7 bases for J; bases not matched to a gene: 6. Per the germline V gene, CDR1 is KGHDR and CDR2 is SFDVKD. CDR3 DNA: TGTGCCACCAGTGTCGGGACAGGGGGTAGTAATGAGCAGTTCTTC. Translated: CATSVGTGGSNEQFF.

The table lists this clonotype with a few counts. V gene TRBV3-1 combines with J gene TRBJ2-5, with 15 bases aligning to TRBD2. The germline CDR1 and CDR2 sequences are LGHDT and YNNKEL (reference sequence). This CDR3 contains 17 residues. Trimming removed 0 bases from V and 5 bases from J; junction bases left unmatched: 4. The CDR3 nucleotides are TGTGCCAGCAGCCAAGAGAGAGGACTAGCGGGAGGGGAGACCCAGTACTTC. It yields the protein CASSQERGLAGGETQYF.

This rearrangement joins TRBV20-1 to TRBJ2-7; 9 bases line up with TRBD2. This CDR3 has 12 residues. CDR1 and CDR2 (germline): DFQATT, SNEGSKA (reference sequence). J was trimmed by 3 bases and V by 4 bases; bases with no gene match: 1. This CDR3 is CSAIAGVYEQYF. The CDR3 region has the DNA TGCAGTGCTATAGCGGGAGTCTACGAGCAGTACTTC.